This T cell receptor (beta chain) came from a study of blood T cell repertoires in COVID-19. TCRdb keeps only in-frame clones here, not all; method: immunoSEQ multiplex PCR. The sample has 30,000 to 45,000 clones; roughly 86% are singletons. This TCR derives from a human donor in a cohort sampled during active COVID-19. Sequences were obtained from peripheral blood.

DNA of the CDR3: TGTGCCAGTAGCCTCGACAGGAGATGGGTAGCTTTCTTT. Encoded protein: CASSLDRRWVAFF. The gene calls are TRBV19 and TRBJ1-1, with D perhaps TRBD1 (6 bases). Germline CDR1 LNHDA, CDR2 SQIVND (reference sequence). The CDR3 is 13 residues long. V was shortened by 6 bases and J by 10 bases, with 18 bases between the two germline ends. The whole variable domain, filled in from reference TRBV19 and TRBJ1-1, reads DGGITQSPKYLFRKEGQNVTLSCEQNLNHDAMYWYRQDPGQGLRLIYYSQIVNDFQKGDIAEGYSVSREKKESFPLTVTSAQKNPTAFYLCASSLDRRWVAFFGQGTRLTVV.